This T cell receptor (beta chain) was captured in a study of blood T cells in healthy people across ages (dated by TCRdb to 2014 to 2015). Background on the whole study: In model experiments, template switching captured about one uniquely barcoded TCR beta cDNA molecule for every two T cells. Two additional independent replicas of 1 million unique cDNA reads from the same blood draw were analyzed for two donors (one aged 18 to 30 and one aged 80 or older). To avoid experimental bias, donors of different ages were spread randomly across the sequencing lanes. Donors were grouped into four age groups: young (average roughly 15 years), middle-aged (about 38), aged (about 60) and long-lived (roughly 80). Using deep sequencing normalized with unique cDNA molecular identifiers, the study measured how TCR beta repertoire diversity changes with age. The paper's findings and limits, for the study overall: There was a strong correlation between observed TCR beta diversity and the percentage of naive T cells measured by flow cytometry. The CMV infection status of donors was not known, potentially confounding age-related changes in expanded clonotypes. Conclusive comparison of naive and antigen-experienced compartments was prevented by the profiling of bulk unsorted PBMCs. Estimates of total diversity from one million sequenced T cells were regarded as lower bounds and underestimates. The long-lived group showed more naive CD4+ T cells, fewer expanded clones and increased TCR diversity than the aged group, suggesting age selection. As age increased, observed TCR beta diversity per million T cells dropped in a roughly linear way, and a significant reduction was already evident by age about 40.

Germline trimming: 3 bases from V, 2 bases from J; junction bases outside gene matches: 7. CDR1 and CDR2, per the germline V gene (reference sequence), are MNHEY and SMNVEV. Taken from cysteine to phenylalanine, the CDR3 has 17 residues. This entry keeps only the CDR3 DNA: 51 bases, framed from base 1. The roughly 39 donors, aged about 6 to 95 years, were systemically healthy Caucasian individuals from Russia. Each donor gave 8 to 10 milliliters of peripheral blood, collected into EDTA-treated Vacutainer tubes. Ficoll-Paque density-gradient centrifugation was used to isolate PBMCs, with at least 6 million per sample. Trizol reagent was used to extract total RNA from the PBMCs, yielding at least 6 micrograms per sample. Naive CD45RAhigh/CD27high T cell percentages were measured by flow cytometry on a PBMC aliquot from every donor. As to this clonotype: Its antigen is not yet known. Per-base quality was not reported, and no clone a single base away is much larger than it.

Receptor libraries were prepared by 5' RACE. The run used an Illumina HiSeq 2500. A second roughly 7 to 11 cycle PCR used a sample-barcoded 5' primer and a J-beta primer mix. A unique molecular identifier was introduced onto each TCR beta cDNA molecule by a template-switch 5' adaptor carrying 12 random nucleotides. Each sample yielded at least 3 million CDR3-containing paired-end reads. The Mint cDNA synthesis kit, primed by a TRBC-specific oligonucleotide, was used to synthesize first-strand cDNA from all RNA. All cDNA was treated with uracil-DNA glycosylase and then went through a first 18-cycle PCR with the universal primers M1SS and BC2_uni_R. In the authors' own workflow: Each sample was normalized by randomly selecting 1 million high-quality reads, each carrying a distinct molecular identifier. Reads sharing molecular identifiers were discarded rather than binned into consensus sequences. MiTCR, set to a Q25 quality threshold and the strictest error-elimination algorithm, was used for CDR3 identification, clonotype clustering and error correction. A nonparametric unseen species model with Euler transformation was used to estimate lower-bound total TCR beta diversity. The public reads were reanalyzed by TCRdb: fastp trimming at Q25, MiXCR alignment, in-frame beta chains only. One record per CDR3 amino acid sequence lists the most common genes and DNA. In this record, the V and J calls reflect TCRdb's handling and not the investigators' own analysis. The sample contains about 1,000,000 distinct CDR3 sequences, 40% to 45% of them found a single time. Under 20% of the sample belongs to the ten largest clones.

The chain is made from TRBV27 and TRBJ2-5; the junction holds 12 bases that match TRBD2. Sequences were obtained from blood. This clonotype was sampled from a woman aged 60-75 years in good health. CDR3 loop: CASSFHLGTSGQETQYF. The bases read TGTGCCAGCAGTTTTCATCTGGGGACTAGCGGGCAAGAGACCCAGTACTTC.